A selection of T cell receptor beta chains follows, all from one sample in a study of T cells in localized non-small cell lung cancer. Profiling relied on immunoSEQ multiplex PCR, and the TCRdb table lists in-frame clones only, not all of them. Here the sample spans approximately 34,000 clones, 93% being singletons. The starting material was peripheral blood, obtained before any cancer treatment. These receptors originate from a female donor over 55 with stage I lung adenocarcinoma. Both conserved end residues are part of each CDR3. Each record gives: V gene, CDR3 length, clone size, J gene, D gene, CDR3 DNA, CDR3 protein. The D gene is left open where the match is weak. Clone sizes are given selectively: once, few, many, or a class where the clone is expanded.

>TRBV5-6|14|-|TRBJ2-1|-
TGTGCCAGCACCCCCCAGGAATATTACAATGAGCAGTTCTTC
CASTPQEYYNEQFF
>TRBV9|14|-|TRBJ2-1|TRBD2
TGTGCCAGCAGCGTAGTAGGCGGGGGGACTGAGCAGTTCTTC
CASSVVGGGTEQFF
>TRBV5-1|16|-|TRBJ2-3|TRBD2
TGCGCCAGCAGCCCAACTAGCGGGAGGACGGCAGATACGCAGTATTTT
CASSPTSGRTADTQYF
>TRBV2|16|-|TRBJ1-5|TRBD1
TGTGCCAGCAGTGTCTCCGGGACAGGTAGCAATCAGCCCCAGCATTTT
CASSVSGTGSNQPQHF
>TRBV10-3|15|-|TRBJ2-7|TRBD1
TGTGCCATCAGGGAGCCGGGACAGGGAAGCGACGAGCAGTACTTC
CAIREPGQGSDEQYF
>TRBV19|13|-|TRBJ2-1|-
TGTGCCAGTAGTAATCTCGGGGCCCATGAGCAGTTCTTC
CASSNLGAHEQFF
>TRBV19|17|-|TRBJ2-5|TRBD2
TGTGCCAGTAGCAACCATAGGACTAGCGGGAGAAAAGAGACCCAGTACTTC
CASSNHRTSGRKETQYF
>TRBV11-3|14|-|TRBJ1-1|TRBD1
TGTGCCAGCAGCTTAGGGACAGGCAACCTGGAAGCTTTCTTT
CASSLGTGNLEAFF
>TRBV7-3|15|-|TRBJ1-1|-
TGTGCCAGCAGCTTAGGTGGAGGGCTGAACACTGAAGCTTTCTTT
CASSLGGGLNTEAFF
>TRBV7-8|16|-|TRBJ1-4|TRBD1
TGTGCCAGCAGCTTAGAGGGACAGCTACCTCCGGGAAAACTGTTTTTT
CASSLEGQLPPGKLFF
>TRBV6-5|14|-|TRBJ2-3|-
TGTGCCAGCAGCCCTCCAGGGGCAACAGATACGCAGTATTTT
CASSPPGATDTQYF
>TRBV6-6|16|-|TRBJ1-2|TRBD1
TGTGCCAGCACCTTACCTTTCGACAGGGATCGCTATGGCTACACCTTC
CASTLPFDRDRYGYTF
>TRBV6-5|15|-|TRBJ1-5|-
TGTGCCAGCAGAAGGGCGGGGGGAATTAATCAGCCCCAGCATTTT
CASRRAGGINQPQHF
>TRBV5-4|15|-|TRBJ2-3|-
TGTGCCAGCAGCAGGTATTTACAGGACTATGATACGCAGTATTTT
CASSRYLQDYDTQYF
>TRBV18|17|-|TRBJ2-1|-
TGTGCCAGCTCACCACCCTCAGGGTCCGGCTCCTACAATGAGCAGTTCTTC
CASSPPSGSGSYNEQFF
>TRBV27|12|-|TRBJ1-4|-
TGTGCCAGCAGTTTAGTTGGGGGAAAACTGTTTTTT
CASSLVGGKLFF
>TRBV6-6|14|-|TRBJ2-7|-
TGTGCCAGCAGTTACTCCCCTAACTTCTACGAGCAGTACTTC
CASSYSPNFYEQYF
>TRBV29-1|14|-|TRBJ2-2|-
TGCAGCGTTCTCGGGACGGGGAACACCGGGGAGCTGTTTTTT
CSVLGTGNTGELFF
>TRBV5-1|17|-|TRBJ2-2|TRBD2
TGCGCCAGCAGCCCGCGTCTGGGCGGGGGGAACACCGGGGAGCTGTTTTTT
CASSPRLGGGNTGELFF
>TRBV5-6|16|-|TRBJ2-1|TRBD2
TGTGCCAGCAGCTCTATAGCGGGAGCAGACTACAATGAGCAGTTCTTC
CASSSIAGADYNEQFF
>TRBV4-2|16|-|TRBJ2-6|-
TGTGCCAGCAGCCAAGATTGGTCGTCTGGGGCCAACGTCCTGACTTTC
CASSQDWSSGANVLTF
>TRBV7-7|16|-|TRBJ2-5|TRBD2
TGTGCTAGCAGCTCTGGACTAGCTCCTGGGAAAGAGACCCAGTACTTC
CASSSGLAPGKETQYF
>TRBV9|14|-|TRBJ2-5|-
TGTGCCAGCAGCCCAACCGGGACACGACAGACCCAGTACTTC
CASSPTGTRQTQYF
>TRBV7-3|15|-|TRBJ1-1|TRBD1
TGTGCCAGCAGCTTATACGGGGACAGGGGGCGGTCGGCTTTCTTT
CASSLYGDRGRSAFF
>TRBV7-9|12|-|TRBJ2-1|-
TGTGCCAGCAGACCTGACATCAATGAGCAGTTCTTC
CASRPDINEQFF
>TRBV7-9|15|-|TRBJ2-2|-
TGTGCCAGCAGCCTAACAGGGAAAAGCACCGGGGAGCTGTTTTTT
CASSLTGKSTGELFF
>TRBV19|13|-|TRBJ1-2|-
TGTGCCAGTAGGCCGGGAGGGACTTATGGCTACACCTTC
CASRPGGTYGYTF
>TRBV7-6|20|-|TRBJ1-2|TRBD1
TGTGCCAGCAGCTTAGCCCCCCGGACAGGGGACTACGATGATACCTATGGCTACACCTTC
CASSLAPRTGDYDDTYGYTF
>TRBV4-3|14|-|TRBJ2-2|-
TGCGCCAGCAGCCAGGGGGAGAACACCGGGGAGCTGTTTTTT
CASSQGENTGELFF
>TRBV11-2|12|-|TRBJ2-2|-
TGTGCCAGCAAGGTGCAGAACGGGGAGCTGTTTTTT
CASKVQNGELFF
>TRBV7-2|17|-|TRBJ2-2|TRBD2
TGTGCCAGCAGCTTAGACGGGAGGGCCTCAAGTTCCGGGGAGCTGTTTTTT
CASSLDGRASSSGELFF
>TRBV27|16|-|TRBJ2-1|TRBD2
TGTGCCAGCAGTTTCTGGGTCGGGGGGGCGTGGAATGAGCAGTTCTTC
CASSFWVGGAWNEQFF
>TRBV6-5|13|once|TRBJ2-1|TRBD1
TGTGCCGGCAGTTACGGGGACAGGGATGAGCAGTTCTTC
CAGSYGDRDEQFF
>TRBV27|15|-|TRBJ1-2|-
TGTGCCAGCAGTTTAAGGACAGAAAATAACTATGGCTACACCTTC
CASSLRTENNYGYTF
>TRBV19|14|-|TRBJ1-5|-
TGTGCCAGTAGTATTTTGTCCAGTAATCAGCCCCAGCATTTT
CASSILSSNQPQHF
>TRBV28|15|-|TRBJ1-2|TRBD1
TGTGCCAGCAGAAAACGAGGGGGGCAGGGGGCAGGCTACACCTTC
CASRKRGGQGAGYTF
>TRBV4-3|15|-|TRBJ2-1|-
TGCGCCAGCAGCCAGCGAGCGGTGACCTACAATGAGCAGTTCTTC
CASSQRAVTYNEQFF
>TRBV6-1|15|once|TRBJ2-5|TRBD1
TGTGCCAGCAGCCCCCCGGGCAGGGGGCCGGAGACCCAGTACTTC
CASSPPGRGPETQYF
>TRBV9|15|-|TRBJ1-1|TRBD1
TGTGCCAGCAGCCCCCAGGGGGCAGGCATCACTGAAGCTTTCTTT
CASSPQGAGITEAFF
>TRBV15|15|-|TRBJ1-2|TRBD1
TGTGCCACCAGCAGAGTCGACAGGGGGAACTATGGCTACACCTTC
CATSRVDRGNYGYTF
>TRBV11-3|17|-|TRBJ2-4|-
TGTGCCAGCAGCCTGTGGACCGCAAGCCTAGCCAAAAACATTCAGTACTTC
CASSLWTASLAKNIQYF
>TRBV5-1|15|-|TRBJ1-1|TRBD1
TGCGCCAGCAGCTTGGGGACAGGGGGCGGAACTGAAGCTTTCTTT
CASSLGTGGGTEAFF
>TRBV30|14|-|TRBJ1-2|TRBD1
TGTGCCTGCCCGGGACAGGGGTTTGTAAGGGGCTACACCTTC
CACPGQGFVRGYTF
>TRBV29-1|12|-|TRBJ2-3|TRBD1
TGCAGCGTTCCTACAGGGGCCCAAAGGCAGTATTTT
CSVPTGAQRQYF
>TRBV29-1|12|-|TRBJ2-7|-
TGCAGCGTGGGGGACTTTAACTACGAGCAGTACTTC
CSVGDFNYEQYF
>TRBV19|14|-|TRBJ1-5|TRBD1
TGTGCCAGTAGTATAGACAGGGGGGGTCAGCCCCAGCATTTT
CASSIDRGGQPQHF
>TRBV28|13|-|TRBJ1-2|-
TGTGCCAGCAGCCCGCCGGCTAACTATGGCTACACCTTC
CASSPPANYGYTF
>TRBV7-9|16|-|TRBJ2-1|-
TGTGCCAGCAGCTTAGTGCGAGCGGGCTCCTACAATGAGCAGTTCTTC
CASSLVRAGSYNEQFF
>TRBV5-1|15|-|TRBJ2-1|-
TGCGCCAGCAGCCCGAGGGCCCCTCAGCGAAGTGAGCAGTTCTTC
CASSPRAPQRSEQFF
>TRBV19|18|-|TRBJ2-3|TRBD1
TGTGCCAGTAGTGCATTCGACAAGGACAGGGGAGGGGCAGATACGCAGTATTTT
CASSAFDKDRGGADTQYF
>TRBV15|15|-|TRBJ1-5|-
TGTGCCACCAGCAGAGATTATAGAGGGGATCAGCCCCAGCATTTT
CATSRDYRGDQPQHF
>TRBV6-5|15|-|TRBJ1-1|-
TGTGCCAGCAGTTACTCGGGGTGGGGGAACACTGAAGCTTTCTTT
CASSYSGWGNTEAFF